This TCR beta chain was recovered during a study of blood T cell repertoires in COVID-19. For the study at large: Italy, Spain and the United States were the sources of the convalescent and acute COVID-19 samples. The cDNA or gDNA used as material had been derived from T cells, B-cell-depleted T cells, or PBMCs.

The CDR3 is made up of 16 amino acids. Germline CDR1 MGHRA, CDR2 YSYEKL. With 6 bases clipped from V and 13 bases from J, the junction kept 18 bases outside the gene matches. The data were produced by immunoSEQ multiplex PCR, yet TCRdb's version contains in-frame clones alone and is incomplete. The sample comprises about 14,000 clones, about 79% of which are singletons, and around 26% rests with the top ten. The receptor's source is a woman aged 45-60 years with active or convalescent COVID-19. The genes are TRBV4-1 and TRBJ1-6; 7 bases agree with TRBD1. Sequenced material: peripheral blood. The CDR3 nucleotides are TGCGCCAGCAGACCTGCTCCCGGGACAGTATTTTCCCCCCTCCACTTT. Protein product: CASRPAPGTVFSPLHF.